This TCR beta chain was sequenced for a study of T cells after yellow fever vaccination. Study results and caveats: Relatively few clonotypes were ones that appeared in both CD4 and CD8 compartments. A weaker but faster secondary response was observed, peaking on day 5 versus 15. Clones that expanded after primary vaccination mostly reappeared after the booster (less than 98% CD4, 88% CD8).

This clonotype occurred many times. Its specificity is not known. This CDR3 spans 14 amino acids. The germline CDR1 and CDR2 sequences are SGHRS and YFSETQ. Between the trimmed V and J ends, which lost 4 bases and 0 bases, there was a span of 10 bases. 5'RACE template switching generated TCR cDNA, adding a universal primer site and UMIs. TCRdb recomputed calls from the 5' RACE reads with MiXCR, one row per CDR3 protein. In the table there are about 260,000 distinct CDR3 sequences, about 3.5% of which are singletons. The V gene is TRBV5-1, the J gene TRBJ1-1, with D unclear. The sequence came from a man aged 18 to 29 who received the YFV17D yellow fever vaccine. The input for sequencing was PBMCs, taken 15 days after the yellow fever booster vaccination. The CDR3 DNA reads TGCGCCAGCAGCCGCCAGTCCATGAACACTGAAGCTTTCTTT. It encodes CASSRQSMNTEAFF.